This T cell receptor (beta chain) is drawn from a study of shared clonotypes between healthy human individuals. The wider study: A few men and a couple of women, aged 18 to 49, were donors.

CDR1 and CDR2 (germline): SGHVS, FNYEAQ. Losses at the gene ends were 1 base for V and 2 bases for J; bases not matched to a gene: 3. This CDR3 is 15 amino acids long. Replicate PCRs for sorted subsets used around 200 ng DNA; this equaled 25,000 to 30,000 T cell genomes. Clones were sequenced by immunoSEQ multiplex PCR, and TCRdb holds only the in-frame ones, with some missing. The sample has 2 million to 3 million clones, roughly 93% seen once; the top ten hold about 0.34%. The TCR comes from a man aged 18 to 30 in good health. Some clones in this sample may be carry-over from other donors' samples. The chain carries TRBV7-6 and TRBJ1-1, with TRBD1 matching over 8 bases. The sample was naive CD4+ T cells from PBMCs. The subset denotes: CD45RA+ positively selected. CDR3 residues: CASSLVTGGNTEAFF. The CDR3 DNA reads as TGTGCCAGCAGCTTAGTAACAGGGGGAAACACTGAAGCTTTCTTT.